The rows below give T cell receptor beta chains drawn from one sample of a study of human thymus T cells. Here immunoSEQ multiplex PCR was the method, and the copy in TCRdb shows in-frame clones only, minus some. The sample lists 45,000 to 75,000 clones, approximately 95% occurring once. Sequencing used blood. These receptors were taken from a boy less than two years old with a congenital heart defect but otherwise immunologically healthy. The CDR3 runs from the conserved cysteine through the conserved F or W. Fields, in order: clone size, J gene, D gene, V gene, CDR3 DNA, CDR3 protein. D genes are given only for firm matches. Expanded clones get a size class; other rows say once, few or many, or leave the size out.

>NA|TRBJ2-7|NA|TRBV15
TGTGCCACCAGCAGTAATAGCCACGAGCAGTACTTC
CATSSNSHEQYF
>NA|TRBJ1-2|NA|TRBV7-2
TGTGCCAGCAGCTTAAAGGCAGGGGCTAACTATGGCTACACCTTC
CASSLKAGANYGYTF
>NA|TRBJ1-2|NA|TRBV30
TGTGCCTGGAGAAGGGTTGGGGCATATGGCTACACCTTC
CAWRRVGAYGYTF
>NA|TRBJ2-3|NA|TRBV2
TGTGCCAGACCGCGGGCTAGTGGTGGATCAGATACGCAGTATTTT
CARPRASGGSDTQYF
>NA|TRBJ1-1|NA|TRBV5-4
TGTGCCAGCAGCTTGAAGGGGAGTGAAGCTTTCTTT
CASSLKGSEAFF
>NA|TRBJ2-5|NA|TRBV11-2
TGTGCCAGCAGCTTTTTTTGGGGAGAGACCCAGTACTTC
CASSFFWGETQYF
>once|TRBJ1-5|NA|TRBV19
TGTGCCAGTAGTACCGGGACCAGCAATCAGCCCCAGCATTTT
CASSTGTSNQPQHF
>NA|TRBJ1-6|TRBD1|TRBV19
TGTGCCAGTAGTATCAGGGGGATTTCACCCCTCCACTTT
CASSIRGISPLHF
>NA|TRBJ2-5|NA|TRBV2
TGTGCCAGCAGCTTTGGAGGGGAGACCCAGTACTTC
CASSFGGETQYF
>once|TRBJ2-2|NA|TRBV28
TGTGCCAGCAGTAGGGATGCAGCCGGGGAGCTGTTTTTT
CASSRDAAGELFF
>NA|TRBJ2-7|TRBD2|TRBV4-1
TGCGCCAGCAGCCAAGATCCAGGACTAGGCTACGAGCAGTACTTC
CASSQDPGLGYEQYF
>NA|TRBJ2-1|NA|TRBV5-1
TGCGCCAGCAGACCGTATGGAGGGAGTGAGCAGTTCTTC
CASRPYGGSEQFF
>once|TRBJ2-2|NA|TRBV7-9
TGTGCCAGCGCCGGGCCGCTGGAAACCGCCGGGGAGCTGTTTTTT
CASAGPLETAGELFF
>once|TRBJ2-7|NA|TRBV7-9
TGTGCCAGCAGCTTAGGGGGGAGGTCCTACGAGCAGTACTTC
CASSLGGRSYEQYF
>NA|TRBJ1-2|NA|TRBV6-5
TGTGCCAGCAGTTACCGAAGCGGGGGACTTTTAGGTGGCTACACCTTC
CASSYRSGGLLGGYTF
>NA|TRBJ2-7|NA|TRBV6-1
TGTGCCAGCACTCGACTACGGTTCTACGAGCAGTACTTC
CASTRLRFYEQYF
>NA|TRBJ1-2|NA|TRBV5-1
TGCGCCAGCAGCTTGGCCTTTGATGGCTACACCTTC
CASSLAFDGYTF
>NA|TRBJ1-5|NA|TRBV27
TGTGCCAGCAGTTTATATGGCCCTAGCAATCAGCCCCAGCATTTT
CASSLYGPSNQPQHF
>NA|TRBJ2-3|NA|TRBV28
TGTGCCAGCAGTTTCCCGGGGGCACGTGATACGCAGTATTTT
CASSFPGARDTQYF
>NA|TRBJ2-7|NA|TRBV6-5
TGTGCCAGCAGCAGAGGACTACCCTCCTACGAGCAGTACTTC
CASSRGLPSYEQYF
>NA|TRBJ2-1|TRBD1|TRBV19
TGTGCCAGTAGTCTCATGCCAGGGACAGTTTACAATGAGCAGTTCTTC
CASSLMPGTVYNEQFF
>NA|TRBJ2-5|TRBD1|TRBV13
TGTGCCAGCAGCTCGGGACAGGCCTACCAAGAGACCCAGTACTTC
CASSSGQAYQETQYF
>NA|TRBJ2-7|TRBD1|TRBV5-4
TGTGCCAGCAGCATTAACAGGGGAGAGCAGTACTTC
CASSINRGEQYF
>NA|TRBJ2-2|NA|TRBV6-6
TGTGCCAGCAGTTACAACACCGGGGAGCTGTTTTTT
CASSYNTGELFF
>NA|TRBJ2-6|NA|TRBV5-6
TGTGCCAGCAGCCTGAGGGGGACTGGGGCCAACGTCCTGACTTTC
CASSLRGTGANVLTF
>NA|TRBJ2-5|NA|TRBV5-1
TGCGCCAGCAGACCGGGGACCCCCCGGGAGACCCAGTACTTC
CASRPGTPRETQYF
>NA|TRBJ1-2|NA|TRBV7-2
TGTGCCAGCAGCTTTGCCCGTAACTATGGCTACACCTTC
CASSFARNYGYTF
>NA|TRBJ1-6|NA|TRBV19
TGTGCCAGTAGCGACAATTACCTATATTCACCCCTCCACTTT
CASSDNYLYSPLHF
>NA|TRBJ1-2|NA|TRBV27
TGTGCCAGCACCCTAAGGCCGGGAAACTATGGCTACACCTTC
CASTLRPGNYGYTF
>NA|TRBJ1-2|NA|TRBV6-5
TGTGCCAGCAGTTACTCGGGTGGTGGCTACACCTTC
CASSYSGGGYTF
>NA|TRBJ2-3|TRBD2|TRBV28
TGTGCCAGCAGTTACGTGGGAGGGCAAACAGATACGCAGTATTTT
CASSYVGGQTDTQYF
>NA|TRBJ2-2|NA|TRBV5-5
TGTGCCAGCAGCACCCGACCAGGGGTGGGCACCGGGGAGCTGTTTTTT
CASSTRPGVGTGELFF
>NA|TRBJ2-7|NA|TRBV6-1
TGTGCCAGCAGTGAAGAGACCTGGTACGAGCAGTACTTC
CASSEETWYEQYF
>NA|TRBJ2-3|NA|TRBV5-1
TGCGCCAGCAGCCCCGGACTAACCGTCCCAGATACGCAGTATTTT
CASSPGLTVPDTQYF
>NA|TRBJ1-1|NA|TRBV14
TGTGCCAGCAGCCAGGGGGGCAGGACTGAAGCTTTCTTT
CASSQGGRTEAFF
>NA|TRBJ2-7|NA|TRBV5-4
TGTGCCAGCAGCCCAACTACTGGCTTAACCTACGAGCAGTACTTC
CASSPTTGLTYEQYF
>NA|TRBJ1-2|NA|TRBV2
TGTGCCAGCAGTGAAGTATCCCGACCGGGGGGAACCCCCTATGGCTACACCTTC
CASSEVSRPGGTPYGYTF
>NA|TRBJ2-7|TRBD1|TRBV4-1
TGCGCCAGCAGCCAAGATATTGGGACAGGGGCCTACGAGCAGTACTTC
CASSQDIGTGAYEQYF
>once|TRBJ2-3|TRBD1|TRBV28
TGTGCCAGCAGTACTCTAGGGGGCCGCACAGATACGCAGTATTTT
CASSTLGGRTDTQYF
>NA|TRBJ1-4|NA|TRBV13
TGTGCCAGCAGCTTGGGGGGCGAAAAACTGTTTTTT
CASSLGGEKLFF
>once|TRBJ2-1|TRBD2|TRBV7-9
TGTGCCAGCAGCTTACTAGCGGGGCTAAATGAGCAGTTCTTC
CASSLLAGLNEQFF
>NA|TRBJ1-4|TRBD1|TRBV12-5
TGTGCTAGTGGTTTGACAGGGGGCGAAAAACTGTTTTTT
CASGLTGGEKLFF
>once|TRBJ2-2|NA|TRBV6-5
TGTGCCAGCAGCCAGACAGGAGGAGGGGAGCTGTTTTTT
CASSQTGGGELFF
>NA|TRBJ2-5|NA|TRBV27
TGTGCCAGCAGCCCCGACAGAGATGGGGAGACCCAGTACTTC
CASSPDRDGETQYF